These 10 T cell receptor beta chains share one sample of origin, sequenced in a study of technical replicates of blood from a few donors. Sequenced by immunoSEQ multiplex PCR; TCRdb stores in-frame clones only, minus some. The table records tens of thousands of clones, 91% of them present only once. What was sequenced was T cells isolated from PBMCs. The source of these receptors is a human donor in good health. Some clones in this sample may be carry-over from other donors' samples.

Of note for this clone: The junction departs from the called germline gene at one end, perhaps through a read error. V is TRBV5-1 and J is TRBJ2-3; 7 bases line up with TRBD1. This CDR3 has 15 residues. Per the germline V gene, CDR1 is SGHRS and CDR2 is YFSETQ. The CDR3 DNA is TGCGCCGGCAGCTTGGCCGGGCAGGGGGCAGATACGCAGTATTTT. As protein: CAGSLAGQGADTQYF. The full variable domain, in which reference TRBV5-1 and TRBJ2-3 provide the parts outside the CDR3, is KAGVTQTPRYLIKTRGQQVTLSCSPISGHRSVSWYQQTPGQGLQFLFEYFSETQRNKGNFPGRFSGRQFSNSRSEMNVSTLELGDSALYLCAGSLAGQGADTQYFGPGTRLTVL.

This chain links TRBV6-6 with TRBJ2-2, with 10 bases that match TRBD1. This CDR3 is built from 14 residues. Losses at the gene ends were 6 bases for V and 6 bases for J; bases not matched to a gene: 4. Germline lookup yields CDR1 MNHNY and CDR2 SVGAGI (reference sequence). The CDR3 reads CASRTGGPPGELFF. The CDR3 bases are TGTGCCAGCAGGACAGGGGGCCCCCCCGGGGAGCTGTTTTTT.

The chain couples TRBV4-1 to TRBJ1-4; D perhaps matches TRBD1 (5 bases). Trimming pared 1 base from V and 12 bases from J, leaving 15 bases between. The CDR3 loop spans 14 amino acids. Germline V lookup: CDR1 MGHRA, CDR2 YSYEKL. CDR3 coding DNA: TGCGCCAGCAGCCAAGCAGGGTCCGGAGGGGAACTGTTTTTT. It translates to CASSQAGSGGELFF.

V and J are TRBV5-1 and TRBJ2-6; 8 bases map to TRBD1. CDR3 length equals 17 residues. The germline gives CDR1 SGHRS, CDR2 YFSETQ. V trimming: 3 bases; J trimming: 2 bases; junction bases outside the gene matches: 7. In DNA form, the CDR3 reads TGCGCCAGCAGCTCGACAGGGGTGATGGCTGGGGCCAACGTCCTGACTTTC. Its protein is CASSSTGVMAGANVLTF. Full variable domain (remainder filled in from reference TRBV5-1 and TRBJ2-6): KAGVTQTPRYLIKTRGQQVTLSCSPISGHRSVSWYQQTPGQGLQFLFEYFSETQRNKGNFPGRFSGRQFSNSRSEMNVSTLELGDSALYLCASSSTGVMAGANVLTFGAGSRLTVL.

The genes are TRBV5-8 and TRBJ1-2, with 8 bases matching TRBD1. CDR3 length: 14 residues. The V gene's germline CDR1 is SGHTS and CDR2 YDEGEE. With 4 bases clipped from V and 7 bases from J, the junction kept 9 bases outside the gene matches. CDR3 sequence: CASSHPNTGGGYTF. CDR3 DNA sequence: TGTGCCAGCAGCCACCCAAACACAGGGGGTGGCTACACCTTC.

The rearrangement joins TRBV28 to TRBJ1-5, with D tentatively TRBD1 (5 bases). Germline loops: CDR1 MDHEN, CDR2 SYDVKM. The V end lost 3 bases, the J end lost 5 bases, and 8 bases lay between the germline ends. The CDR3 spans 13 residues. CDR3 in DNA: TGTGCCAGCAGTTTTCCGGGGGATCAGCCCCAGCATTTT. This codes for CASSFPGDQPQHF. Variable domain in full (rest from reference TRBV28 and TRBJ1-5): DVKVTQSSRYLVKRTGEKVFLECVQDMDHENMFWYRQDPGLGLRLIYFSYDVKMKEKGDIPEGYSVSREKKERFSLILESASTNQTSMYLCASSFPGDQPQHFGDGTRLSIL.

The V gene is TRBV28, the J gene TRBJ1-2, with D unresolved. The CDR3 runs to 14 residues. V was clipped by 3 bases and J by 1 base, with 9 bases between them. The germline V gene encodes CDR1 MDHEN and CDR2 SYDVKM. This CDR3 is CASSFTEVNYGYTF. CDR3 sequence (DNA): TGTGCCAGCAGTTTCACGGAGGTTAACTATGGCTACACCTTC.

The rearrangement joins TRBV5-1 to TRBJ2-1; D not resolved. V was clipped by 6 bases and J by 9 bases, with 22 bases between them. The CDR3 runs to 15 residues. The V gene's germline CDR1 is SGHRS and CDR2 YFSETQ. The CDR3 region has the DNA TGCGCCAGCACCACTGCCCCTAATAGCCTCCCTGAGCAGTTCTTC. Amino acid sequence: CASTTAPNSLPEQFF. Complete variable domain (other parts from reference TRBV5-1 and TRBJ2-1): KAGVTQTPRYLIKTRGQQVTLSCSPISGHRSVSWYQQTPGQGLQFLFEYFSETQRNKGNFPGRFSGRQFSNSRSEMNVSTLELGDSALYLCASTTAPNSLPEQFFGPGTRLTVL.

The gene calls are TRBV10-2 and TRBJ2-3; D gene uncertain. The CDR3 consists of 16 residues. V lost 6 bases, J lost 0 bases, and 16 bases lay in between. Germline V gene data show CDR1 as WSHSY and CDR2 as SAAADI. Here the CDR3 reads CASRQAIRHSTDTQYF. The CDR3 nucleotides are TGCGCCAGCAGACAAGCAATTAGACACAGCACAGATACGCAGTATTTT.

DNA for the CDR3: TGTGCCAGCAGCTTAAGGGTCGCGTCCAGGGACTACGAGCAGTACTTC. Its protein product is CASSLRVASRDYEQYF. The chain employs TRBV7-6 and TRBJ2-7; the D gene is possibly TRBD1 (5 bases). Trimming stripped 2 bases from V and 3 bases from J, with 17 bases between. The CDR3 covers 16 residues. Germline lookup yields CDR1 SGHVS and CDR2 FNYEAQ.